Below are 25 T cell receptor beta chains sequenced from a single sample in a study of T cell repertoires in cytomegalovirus infection. In TCRdb, the reads were re-called with MiXCR into one record per CDR3 protein. The table lists about 200,000 distinct CDR3 sequences, roughly 9.8% of them singletons. Sequencing was carried out using PBMCs. These receptors originate from a human donor in good health (CMV status not recorded). Some clones in this sample may be carry-over from other donors' samples.

This clonotype was observed a few times. The chain is built from TRBV2 and TRBJ2-2; perhaps D is TRBD1 or TRBD2 (6 bases each). V lost 1 base, J lost 7 bases, and 19 bases lay in between. This CDR3 is 17 amino acids long. Germline V gives CDR1 SNHLY, CDR2 FYNNEI. The CDR3 DNA follows: TGTGCCAGCAGTGAAGTAGCTAGGGGGGAGACCGTCGGGGAGCTGTTTTTT. Its translation: CASSEVARGETVGELFF.

This clonotype showed up many times. J is TRBJ1-1 and V is TRBV28; D perhaps matches TRBD1 (5 bases). The germline gives CDR1 MDHEN, CDR2 SYDVKM. The CDR3 loop spans 13 amino acids. Trimming stripped 6 bases from V and 6 bases from J, with 14 bases between. The CDR3 nucleotides are TGTGCCAGCAGCCTCAATCCCAGGGCTGAAGCTTTCTTT. Amino acid sequence: CASSLNPRAEAFF.

This rearrangement joins TRBV7-2 to TRBJ1-1; D gene uncertain. CDR3 length: 11 residues. Germline V gives CDR1 SGHTA, CDR2 FQGNSA. V was pared by 5 bases and J by 5 bases, with 6 bases between. CDR3 region: CASSGLTEAFF. Here the CDR3 DNA reads TGTGCCAGCAGCGGGCTAACTGAAGCTTTCTTT.

This clonotype has more than one count but fewer than ten. V usage is TRBV7-2 and J usage is TRBJ2-7; 11 nucleotides match TRBD2. Germline V gives CDR1 SGHTA, CDR2 FQGNSA. CDR3 length equals 13 residues. V was pared by 2 bases and J by 6 bases, with 0 bases of the junction left unmatched. CDR3 coding DNA: TGTGCCAGCAGCTTAACTAGCGGGAGCGAGCAGTACTTC. It translates to CASSLTSGSEQYF.

The CDR3 here is CSARAQVEQYF. In DNA, the CDR3 is TGCAGTGCTAGGGCCCAGGTCGAGCAGTACTTC. The J gene is TRBJ2-7, the V gene TRBV20-1; no reliable D call. From germline, CDR1 is DFQATT and CDR2 SNEGSKA (reference sequence). V lost 3 bases to trimming and J lost 6 bases, with 9 bases between them. The CDR3 covers 11 residues.

The J gene is TRBJ1-1, the V gene TRBV5-1; no reliable D call. The CDR3 has 14 amino acids. CDR1 SGHRS and CDR2 YFSETQ come from the germline V gene. V was cut by 1 base and J by 4 bases, with 11 bases left in between. The CDR3, as DNA: TGCGCCAGCAGCTTGCGGGCTGGAGGCACTGAAGCTTTCTTT. It is translated as CASSLRAGGTEAFF.

This clonotype was counted a few times. The CDR3 loop reads CASSETSMGTEAFF. The CDR3 bases are TGTGCCAGTAGTGAGACATCCATGGGCACTGAAGCTTTCTTT. J is TRBJ1-1 and V is TRBV19; D unclear. V gave up 5 bases and J gave up 4 bases, with 14 bases separating them. The CDR3 totals 14 residues. CDR1 is LNHDA and CDR2 is SQIVND in the germline V gene (reference sequence).

This clonotype was recorded many times. The V call is TRBV28, the J call TRBJ1-1, with 7 bases that match TRBD1. J gave up 3 bases and V 3 bases, and 4 bases lay outside the gene matches. The CDR3 length is 14 residues. Germline CDR1 and CDR2: MDHEN and SYDVKM. This CDR3 is CASSLQGEYTEAFF. CDR3 DNA sequence: TGTGCCAGCAGTTTGCAGGGGGAGTACACTGAAGCTTTCTTT.

At least ten counts were recorded for this clonotype. In nucleotides, the CDR3 is TGTGCCAGCAGCTCCCTCCGTTTATCTGGAAACACCATATATTTT. Protein product: CASSSLRLSGNTIYF. The rearrangement uses TRBV7-2 and TRBJ1-3; D call uncertain. The V gene lost 4 bases and the J gene lost 1 base, with 11 bases spanning the gap. The CDR3 is 15 residues long. Germline loops: CDR1 SGHTA, CDR2 FQGNSA. Supplemented by reference TRBV7-2 and TRBJ1-3, the full variable domain reads GAGVSQSPSNKVTEKGKDVELRCDPISGHTALYWYRQSLGQGLEFLIYFQGNSAPDKSGLPSDRFSAERTGGSVSTLTIQRTQQEDSAVYLCASSSLRLSGNTIYFGEGSWLTVV.

This clonotype was seen many times. The chain joins TRBV7-2 to TRBJ2-3, with 10 nucleotides matching TRBD2. Germline V gene data show CDR1 as SGHTA and CDR2 as FQGNSA. CDR3 length: 17 amino acids. V was pared by 4 bases and J by 1 base, with 8 bases of the junction left unmatched. The CDR3 DNA reads TGTGCCAGCAGCTCCCACAGCGGGGGGGCCCGCACAGATACGCAGTATTTT. Translation: CASSSHSGGARTDTQYF.

The chain links TRBV15 to TRBJ2-5, with a weak D call TRBD2 (6 bases). Germline V gene lookup returns CDR1 LNHNV and CDR2 YYDKDF (reference sequence). Trimming removed 4 bases at V and 0 bases at J, with 9 bases between. This CDR3 has 14 amino acids. CDR3 in amino acids: CATSTGVYQETQYF. CDR3 bases: TGTGCCACCAGCACGGGGGTGTACCAAGAGACCCAGTACTTC. The full variable domain, with the rest looked up from reference TRBV15 and TRBJ2-5, is DAMVIQNPRYQVTQFGKPVTLSCSQTLNHNVMYWYQQKSSQAPKLLFHYYDKDFNNEADTPDNFQSRRPNTSFCFLDIRSPGLGDTAMYLCATSTGVYQETQYFGPGTRLLVL.

The CDR3 loop is CASSMGGNYGYTF. The CDR3 coding sequence is TGTGCCAGTAGTATGGGAGGTAACTATGGCTACACCTTC. The chain uses TRBV19 and TRBJ1-2; D unresolved. The V gene lost 3 bases and the J gene lost 1 base, with 6 bases spanning the gap. CDR3 length: 13 residues. Germline CDR1 LNHDA, CDR2 SQIVND (reference sequence).

Ten or more counts support this clonotype. The chain recombines TRBV7-9 with TRBJ2-2, with 10 bases identical to TRBD2. V dropped 5 bases and J dropped 4; count of bases not matched to a gene: 4. Germline V gene sequence: CDR1 SEHNR, CDR2 FQNEAQ (reference sequence). The CDR3 extends over 15 amino acids. CDR3 sequence: CASSITSGATGELFF. For the CDR3, the DNA is TGTGCCAGCAGCATAACTAGCGGGGCCACCGGGGAGCTGTTTTTT.

V and J are TRBV14 and TRBJ1-4, with TRBD1 identical over 7 bases. Trimming took 5 bases from V and 8 from J; bases not matched to a gene: 14. The germline V gene encodes CDR1 SGHDN and CDR2 FVKESK. The CDR3 loop spans 16 amino acids. CDR3 DNA sequence: TGTGCCAGCAGCATGGAACAGACAGGGCAACGGGAAAAACTGTTTTTT. Translated: CASSMEQTGQREKLFF. Full variable domain (rest looked up from reference TRBV14 and TRBJ1-4): EAGVTQFPSHSVIEKGQTVTLRCDPISGHDNLYWYRRVMGKEIKFLLHFVKESKQDESGMPNNRFLAERTGGTYSTLKVQPAELEDSGVYFCASSMEQTGQREKLFFGSGTQLSVL.

This clonotype has at least ten counts. J is TRBJ2-1 and V is TRBV7-2, with D possibly TRBD2 on 6 matching bases. Trimming shortened V by 3 bases and J by 3 bases, and 12 bases separated the two germline ends. The CDR3 runs to 15 residues. Germline lookup yields CDR1 SGHTA and CDR2 FQGNSA. The chain's CDR3 is CASSFISGNYNEQFF. The CDR3 DNA sequence: TGTGCCAGCAGCTTTATTAGCGGCAACTACAATGAGCAGTTCTTC.

This clonotype occurred many times. The rearrangement joins TRBV28 to TRBJ1-6, with no clear D. The CDR3 loop spans 16 amino acids. V lost 5 bases, J lost 0 bases, and 11 bases lay in between. Germline CDR1 reads MDHEN; CDR2 reads SYDVKM. The CDR3: CASSRGGSSYNSPLHF. The CDR3 coding sequence is TGTGCCAGCAGTCGCGGCGGGAGCTCCTATAATTCACCCCTCCACTTT.

Comments on this clonotype: One base away lies a much larger clone, so this may be a sequencing read error. This chain uses TRBV28 with TRBJ2-1; 10 nucleotides align to TRBD2. The germline V gene encodes CDR1 MDHEN and CDR2 SYDVKM. The CDR3 extends over 15 amino acids. The V and J ends lost 3 bases and 5 bases, in that order; junction bases with no gene match: 4. CDR3 loop: CASSFSGGMHNEQFF. In DNA form, the CDR3 reads TGTGCCAGCAGTTTTAGCGGGGGGATGCACAATGAGCAGTTCTTC.

This CDR3 is CASSDSSGEGTEAFF. CDR3 nucleotide sequence: TGTGCCAGCAGTGATTCGTCAGGGGAAGGTACTGAAGCTTTCTTT. The V call is TRBV2, the J call TRBJ1-1, with a weak D call TRBD1 (6 bases). Trimming shortened V by 3 bases and J by 5 bases, and 16 bases separated the two germline ends. Germline-derived CDR1 and CDR2 are SNHLY and FYNNEI. The CDR3 is 15 amino acids.

This chain uses TRBV29-1 with TRBJ2-7; 7 bases fit TRBD2. The CDR3 is 12 amino acids. V lost 5 bases to trimming and J lost 3 bases; unmatched junction nucleotides: 4. CDR1 SQVTM and CDR2 ANQGSEA come from the germline V gene. As DNA, the CDR3 is TGCAGCGTTCTCCAGCGGGACTACGAGCAGTACTTC. Translating it yields CSVLQRDYEQYF.

At least ten counts were recorded for this clonotype. The genes are TRBV7-2 and TRBJ2-7; 7 nucleotides agree with TRBD2. The CDR3 consists of 15 residues. The germline V gene encodes CDR1 SGHTA and CDR2 FQGNSA. The V gene end was trimmed by 7 bases and the J gene end by 0 bases; junction bases not matched to a gene: 9. CDR3 loop: CASTSMAGVSYEQYF. CDR3 nucleotide sequence: TGTGCCAGCACCTCAATGGCGGGGGTCTCCTACGAGCAGTACTTC.

This clonotype was found many times. The rearrangement joins TRBV28 to TRBJ2-5; unclear D gene. The V end lost 4 bases, the J end lost 5 bases, and 14 bases lay between the germline ends. Per the germline V gene, CDR1 is MDHEN and CDR2 is SYDVKM. The CDR3 spans 14 residues. In DNA, the CDR3 is TGTGCCAGCAGTTCTCGGAATCGCCCGGAGACCCAGTACTTC. The encoded protein is CASSSRNRPETQYF.

This clonotype appeared many times. The chain is built from TRBV6-2 or TRBV6-3 and TRBJ2-2; D unclear. CDR3 length: 13 residues. The V end was cut by 6 bases, the J end by 1 base, with 6 bases between. The germline gives CDR1 MNHEY, CDR2 SVGEGT. The CDR3 DNA follows: TGTGCCAGCAGACGCATGAACACCGGGGAGCTGTTTTTT. Encoded protein: CASRRMNTGELFF.

This clonotype was observed many times. The rearrangement links TRBV11-2 to TRBJ1-2, with 7 bases matching TRBD1. V dropped 4 bases and J dropped 7; count of bases not matched to a gene: 12. Germline loops: CDR1 SGHAT, CDR2 FQNNGV. There are 15 residues in the CDR3. CDR3 in amino acids: CASSSYLTGEGGYTF. CDR3 sequence (DNA): TGTGCCAGCAGCTCCTATCTAACAGGGGAGGGTGGCTACACCTTC.

In DNA, the CDR3 is TGTGCCACCAGCAGAGATAGAGTGGGGCCTGAAGCTTTCTTT. The encoded protein is CATSRDRVGPEAFF. This chain connects TRBV15 to TRBJ1-1; perhaps TRBD1 as D (5 bases). Germline CDR1 LNHNV, CDR2 YYDKDF (reference sequence). This CDR3 is 14 amino acids long. V lost 0 bases to trimming and J lost 6 bases, with 11 bases between them.

This clonotype was found a few times. V and J are TRBV20-1 and TRBJ2-3; D unclear. The CDR3 has 11 residues. Between the trimmed V and J ends, which lost 1 base and 3 bases, there was a span of 2 bases. Per the germline V gene, CDR1 is DFQATT and CDR2 is SNEGSKA (reference sequence). CDR3 in amino acids: CSARGTDTQYF. The CDR3 DNA reads TGCAGTGCTAGAGGAACAGATACGCAGTATTTT.